The 8 T cell receptor beta chains below come from one sample, sequenced in a study of cytomegalovirus exposure and HLA in healthy donors. Primers: 60 Vbeta forward and 13 Jbeta reverse. Generated by immunoSEQ multiplex PCR, the TCRdb table keeps only in-frame clones and is missing some. The data contain tens of thousands of clones, around 81% of them singletons. Source material: PBMCs. These receptors came from a male donor in good health and CMV-seropositive.

The chain joins TRBV7-6 to TRBJ2-1, with 12 bases aligning to TRBD1. V shed 4 bases, J shed 5 bases, and the junction held 6 bases outside the gene matches. CDR1 and CDR2 from the germline V gene are SGHVS and FNYEAQ. The length of the CDR3 is 16 residues. The CDR3 DNA reads as TGTGCCAGCAGCTCTTCCGGGACAGGGGGCCACAATGAGCAGTTCTTC. Translating gives CASSSSGTGGHNEQFF.

J is TRBJ1-1 and V is TRBV28; 8 bases fit TRBD1. The germline CDR1 and CDR2 sequences are MDHEN and SYDVKM. CDR3 size: 16 residues. The ends lost 3 bases at V and 4 bases at J; junction bases unmatched: 10. DNA of the CDR3: TGTGCCAGCAGTTTCAGGGGGCAATGGGAAGGCACTGAAGCTTTCTTT. This gives the protein CASSFRGQWEGTEAFF. The whole variable domain, remainder taken from reference TRBV28 and TRBJ1-1, is DVKVTQSSRYLVKRTGEKVFLECVQDMDHENMFWYRQDPGLGLRLIYFSYDVKMKEKGDIPEGYSVSREKKERFSLILESASTNQTSMYLCASSFRGQWEGTEAFFGQGTRLTVV.

The chain recombines TRBV28 with TRBJ1-5; 7 nucleotides line up with TRBD1. V was pared by 5 bases and J by 4 bases, with 5 bases of the junction left unmatched. Germline loops: CDR1 MDHEN, CDR2 SYDVKM. The CDR3 is made up of 14 amino acids. As DNA, the CDR3 is TGTGCCAGCAGTAGGGGGCCCGGAAATCAGCCCCAGCATTTT. This encodes CASSRGPGNQPQHF.

This chain links TRBV19 with TRBJ2-1, with 12 bases fitting TRBD1. This CDR3 comprises 17 residues. Germline CDR1 and CDR2: LNHDA and SQIVND (reference sequence). Unmatched junction bases numbered 9, after V lost 3 bases and J lost 6 bases. CDR3 sequence reads: CASSMAGQGARGNEQFF. The CDR3 nucleotides read TGTGCCAGTAGTATGGCGGGACAGGGGGCTCGGGGCAATGAGCAGTTCTTC.

The gene calls are TRBV9 and TRBJ2-5, with 7 nucleotides matching TRBD2. The germline CDR1 and CDR2 sequences are SGDLS and YYNGEE. V gave up 2 bases and J gave up 5 bases; unmatched junction bases: 9. This CDR3 has 15 amino acids. The CDR3, as DNA: TGTGCCAGCAGCGTTCGGCCTAGCGGCTTGGAGACCCAGTACTTC. The encoded protein is CASSVRPSGLETQYF.

The V call is TRBV7-2, the J call TRBJ2-2; 8 nucleotides line up with TRBD2. Per the germline V gene, CDR1 is SGHTA and CDR2 is FQGNSA. The ends lost 1 base at V and 6 bases at J; junction bases unmatched: 4. This CDR3 has 15 amino acids. CDR3 amino acids: CASSLVAGGSGELFF. CDR3 sequence (DNA): TGTGCCAGCAGCTTAGTTGCGGGAGGCTCCGGGGAGCTGTTTTTT. Combining the CDR3 with reference TRBV7-2 and TRBJ2-2 gives the whole variable domain GAGVSQSPSNKVTEKGKDVELRCDPISGHTALYWYRQSLGQGLEFLIYFQGNSAPDKSGLPSDRFSAERTGGSVSTLTIQRTQQEDSAVYLCASSLVAGGSGELFFGEGSRLTVL.

CDR3 in amino acids: CASSQPTSGGAHEQYF. The CDR3 coding sequence is TGTGCCAGCAGCCAACCGACTAGCGGGGGGGCACACGAGCAGTACTTC. The gene calls are TRBV4-2 and TRBJ2-7; 14 bases fit TRBD2. Germline trimming cut 2 bases from V and 5 bases from J; bases unmatched to any gene: 5. Germline CDR1 reads LGHNA; CDR2 reads YNFKEQ. This CDR3 contains 16 residues.

The chain uses TRBV10-3 and TRBJ2-1; 12 bases are shared with TRBD2. V shed 3 bases and J 12 bases; nucleotides not matched to a gene: 6. Germline V gene sequence: CDR1 ENHRY, CDR2 SYGVKD. The CDR3 covers 14 residues. The CDR3 nucleotides are TGTGCCATCAGTGACCTAGCGGGAGGGCACGGGCAGTTCTTC. Its protein is CAISDLAGGHGQFF.